Many counts were recorded for the clone carrying this TCR beta chain. What it binds is unknown. Every molecule of TCR cDNA had its own unique molecular identifier. In TCRdb, the 5' RACE reads were re-called with MiXCR into one record per CDR3 protein. The repertoire holds about 39,000 distinct CDR3 sequences, with around 5.5% as singletons. This specimen comes from a study of spatial heterogeneity in lung cancer. Study-level information: Detection of beta-chain sequences consistently exceeded that of alpha-chain sequences. Findings and limits, study-wide: Ubiquitous expanded tumor TCRs appeared in blood more at resection than follow-up.

V shed 5 bases, J shed 2 bases, and the junction held 4 bases outside the gene matches. The CDR3 runs 14 residues. Germline lookup yields CDR1 DFQATT and CDR2 SNEGSKA (reference sequence). The time point is: sample taken at primary tumor resection. Material for sequencing was whole RNA from tumor, nontumor lung or frozen PBMC, left unsorted. Donation came from around 72 patients with untreated early-stage non-small cell lung cancer. The source material was PBMCs, sampled at surgery. The J gene is TRBJ1-4, the V gene TRBV20-1; 8 bases are a match to TRBD1. The receptor was derived from a male donor with early-stage non-small cell lung cancer. The CDR3 protein is CSARQGKTNEKLFF. The DNA of the CDR3 is TGCAGTGCTCGACAGGGGAAGACTAATGAAAAACTGTTTTTT.